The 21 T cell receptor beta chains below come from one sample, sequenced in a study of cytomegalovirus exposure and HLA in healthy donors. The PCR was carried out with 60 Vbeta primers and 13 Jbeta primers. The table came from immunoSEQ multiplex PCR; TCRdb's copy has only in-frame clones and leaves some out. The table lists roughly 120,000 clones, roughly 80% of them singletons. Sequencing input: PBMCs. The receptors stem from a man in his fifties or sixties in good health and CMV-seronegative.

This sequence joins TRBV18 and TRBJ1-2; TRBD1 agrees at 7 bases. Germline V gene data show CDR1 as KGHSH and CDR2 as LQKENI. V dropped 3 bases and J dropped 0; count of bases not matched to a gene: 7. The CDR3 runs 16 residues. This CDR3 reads CASSPSGTDTNYGYTF. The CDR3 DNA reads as TGTGCCAGCTCACCCTCCGGGACAGATACTAACTATGGCTACACCTTC.

This chain's CDR3 is CASSLSLADINEQFF. For the CDR3, the DNA is TGTGCCAGCAGCTTAAGTCTAGCGGACATCAATGAGCAGTTCTTC. J is TRBJ2-1 and V is TRBV7-9, with TRBD2 identical over 7 bases. Germline CDR1 and CDR2: SEHNR and FQNEAQ (reference sequence). This CDR3 is 15 amino acids long. The J segment lost 6 bases and the V segment lost 2 bases, leaving 7 bases of the junction unmatched.

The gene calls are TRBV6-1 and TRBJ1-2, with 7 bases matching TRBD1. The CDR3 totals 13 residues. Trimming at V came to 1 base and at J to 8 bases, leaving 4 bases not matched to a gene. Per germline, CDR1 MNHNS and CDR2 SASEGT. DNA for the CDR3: TGTGCCAGCAGTGAAGTTTGGGACAGCGGCTACACCTTC. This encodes CASSEVWDSGYTF.

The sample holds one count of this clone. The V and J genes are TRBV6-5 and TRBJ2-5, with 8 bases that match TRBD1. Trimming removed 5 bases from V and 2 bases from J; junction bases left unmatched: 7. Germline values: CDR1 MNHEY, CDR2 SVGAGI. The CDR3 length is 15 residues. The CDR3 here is CASSPWTGRQETQYF. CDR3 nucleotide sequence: TGTGCCAGCAGTCCCTGGACAGGGAGACAAGAGACCCAGTACTTC.

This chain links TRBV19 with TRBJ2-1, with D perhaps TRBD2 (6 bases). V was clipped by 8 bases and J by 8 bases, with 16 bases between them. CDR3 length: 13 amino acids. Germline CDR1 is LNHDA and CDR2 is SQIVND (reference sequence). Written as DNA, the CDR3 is TGTGCCAGTGCGAGGGAGTGGGGGGATGAGCAGTTCTTC. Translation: CASAREWGDEQFF.

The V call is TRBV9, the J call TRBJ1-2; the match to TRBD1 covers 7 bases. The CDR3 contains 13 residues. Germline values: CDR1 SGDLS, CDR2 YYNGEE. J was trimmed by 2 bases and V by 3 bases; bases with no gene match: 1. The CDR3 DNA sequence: TGTGCCAGCAGCGCGACAGGGAACTATGGCTACACCTTC. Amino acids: CASSATGNYGYTF.

The chain's CDR3 is CASRKQGDPYEQYF. The CDR3 coding sequence is TGTGCCAGCCGGAAACAGGGAGATCCCTACGAGCAGTACTTC. The V gene is TRBV27, the J gene TRBJ2-7; tentatively, D is TRBD1 (6 bases). The CDR3 spans 14 residues. Germline loops: CDR1 MNHEY, CDR2 SMNVEV (reference sequence). The V gene lost 8 bases and the J gene lost 2 bases, with 16 bases spanning the gap.

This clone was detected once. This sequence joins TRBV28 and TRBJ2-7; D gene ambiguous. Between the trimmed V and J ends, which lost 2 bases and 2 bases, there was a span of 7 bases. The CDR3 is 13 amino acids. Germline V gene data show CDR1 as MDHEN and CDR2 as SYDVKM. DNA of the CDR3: TGTGCCAGCAGTTTAACTACCCCCTACGAGCAGTACTTC. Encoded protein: CASSLTTPYEQYF.

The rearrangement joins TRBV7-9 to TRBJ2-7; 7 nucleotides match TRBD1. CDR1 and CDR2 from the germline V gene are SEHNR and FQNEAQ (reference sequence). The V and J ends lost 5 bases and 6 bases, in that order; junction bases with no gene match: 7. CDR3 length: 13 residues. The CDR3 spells CASSPGTVAEQYF. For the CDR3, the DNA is TGTGCCAGCAGCCCCGGGACAGTGGCCGAGCAGTACTTC.

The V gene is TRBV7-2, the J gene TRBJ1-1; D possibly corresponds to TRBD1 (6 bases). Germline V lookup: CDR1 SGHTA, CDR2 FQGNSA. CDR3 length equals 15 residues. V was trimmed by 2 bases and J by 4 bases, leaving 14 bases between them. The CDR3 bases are TGTGCCAGCAGCTTAAGAAGGACAGTTACCACTGAAGCTTTCTTT. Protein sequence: CASSLRRTVTTEAFF.

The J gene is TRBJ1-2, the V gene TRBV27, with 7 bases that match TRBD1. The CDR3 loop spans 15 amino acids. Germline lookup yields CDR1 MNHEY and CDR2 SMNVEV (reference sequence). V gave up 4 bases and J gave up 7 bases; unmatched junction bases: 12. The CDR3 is CASSSQGGFGSGYTF. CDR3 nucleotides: TGTGCCAGCAGTTCCCAAGGGGGCTTCGGGTCTGGCTACACCTTC.

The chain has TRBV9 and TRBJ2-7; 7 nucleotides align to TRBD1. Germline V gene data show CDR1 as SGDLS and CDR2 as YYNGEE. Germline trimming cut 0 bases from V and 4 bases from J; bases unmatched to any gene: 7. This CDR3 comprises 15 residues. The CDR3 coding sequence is TGTGCCAGCAGCGTAGGAGGGGGCGACTTTTACGAGCAGTACTTC. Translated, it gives CASSVGGGDFYEQYF.

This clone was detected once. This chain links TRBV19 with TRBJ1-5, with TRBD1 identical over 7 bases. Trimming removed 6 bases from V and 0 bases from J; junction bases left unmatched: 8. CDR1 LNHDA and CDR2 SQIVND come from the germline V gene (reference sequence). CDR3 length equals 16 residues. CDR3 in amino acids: CASRISTGYSNQPQHF. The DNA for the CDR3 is TGTGCCAGTAGAATCTCGACAGGGTATAGCAATCAGCCCCAGCATTTT.

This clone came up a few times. This chain's CDR3 is CASSFHPSSTGELFF. Here the CDR3 DNA reads TGTGCCAGCAGTTTTCATCCCTCGAGCACCGGGGAGCTGTTTTTT. The chain joins TRBV27 to TRBJ2-2; D is uncertain. The CDR3 sequence is 15 residues long. The V gene's germline CDR1 is MNHEY and CDR2 SMNVEV (reference sequence). Trimming took off 3 bases at V and 4 bases at J, with 12 bases between the two ends.

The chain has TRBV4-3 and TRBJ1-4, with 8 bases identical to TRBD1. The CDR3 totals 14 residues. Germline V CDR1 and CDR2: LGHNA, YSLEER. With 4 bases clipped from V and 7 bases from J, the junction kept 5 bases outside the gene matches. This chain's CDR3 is CASSLGQGAEKLFF. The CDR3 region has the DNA TGCGCCAGCAGCCTTGGACAGGGTGCTGAAAAACTGTTTTTT.

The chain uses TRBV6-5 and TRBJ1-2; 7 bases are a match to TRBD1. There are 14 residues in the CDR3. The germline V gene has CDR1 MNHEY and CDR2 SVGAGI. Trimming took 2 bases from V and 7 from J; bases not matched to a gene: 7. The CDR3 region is CASSYGDSSGGYTF. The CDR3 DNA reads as TGTGCCAGCAGTTACGGGGACAGCTCGGGTGGCTACACCTTC.

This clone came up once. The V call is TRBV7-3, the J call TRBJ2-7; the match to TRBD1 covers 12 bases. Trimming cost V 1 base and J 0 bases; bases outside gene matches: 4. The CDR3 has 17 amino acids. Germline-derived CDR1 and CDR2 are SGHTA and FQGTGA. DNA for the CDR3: TGTGCCAGCAGCTTAAGGGGGGGACAGGGGGCCTCCTACGAGCAGTACTTC. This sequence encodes CASSLRGGQGASYEQYF.

In DNA, the CDR3 is TGTGCCAGCACCGAGGCCGGTAGTGAAGAGACCCAGTACTTC. This translates into CASTEAGSEETQYF. The chain employs TRBV13 and TRBJ2-5; D unclear. This CDR3 contains 14 residues. The V gene lost 7 bases and the J gene lost 3 bases, with 15 bases spanning the gap. Germline assignment: CDR1 PRHDT and CDR2 FYEKMQ (reference sequence).

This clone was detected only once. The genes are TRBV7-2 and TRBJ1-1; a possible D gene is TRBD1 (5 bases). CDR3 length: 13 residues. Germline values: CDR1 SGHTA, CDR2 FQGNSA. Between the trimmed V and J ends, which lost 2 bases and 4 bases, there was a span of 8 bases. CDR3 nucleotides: TGTGCCAGCAGCTTATCGGGGGGCACTGAAGCTTTCTTT. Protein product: CASSLSGGTEAFF. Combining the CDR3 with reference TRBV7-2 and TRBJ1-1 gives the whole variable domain GAGVSQSPSNKVTEKGKDVELRCDPISGHTALYWYRQSLGQGLEFLIYFQGNSAPDKSGLPSDRFSAERTGGSVSTLTIQRTQQEDSAVYLCASSLSGGTEAFFGQGTRLTVV.

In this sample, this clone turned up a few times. In DNA form, the CDR3 reads TGCGCCAGCAGCTTCGGGACAACCTATTACGAGCAGTACTTC. This gives the protein CASSFGTTYYEQYF. The V and J genes are TRBV5-1 and TRBJ2-7; possibly TRBD1 for D (6 bases). Germline assignment: CDR1 SGHRS and CDR2 YFSETQ. This CDR3 is built from 14 residues. V dropped 2 bases and J dropped 4 bases, with 13 bases sitting between them.

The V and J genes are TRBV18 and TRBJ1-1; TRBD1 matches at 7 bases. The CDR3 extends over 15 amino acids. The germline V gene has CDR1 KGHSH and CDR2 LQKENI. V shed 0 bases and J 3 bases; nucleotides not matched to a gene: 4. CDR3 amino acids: CASSPPPGGDTEAFF. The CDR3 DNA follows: TGTGCCAGCTCACCACCCCCAGGGGGAGACACTGAAGCTTTCTTT.